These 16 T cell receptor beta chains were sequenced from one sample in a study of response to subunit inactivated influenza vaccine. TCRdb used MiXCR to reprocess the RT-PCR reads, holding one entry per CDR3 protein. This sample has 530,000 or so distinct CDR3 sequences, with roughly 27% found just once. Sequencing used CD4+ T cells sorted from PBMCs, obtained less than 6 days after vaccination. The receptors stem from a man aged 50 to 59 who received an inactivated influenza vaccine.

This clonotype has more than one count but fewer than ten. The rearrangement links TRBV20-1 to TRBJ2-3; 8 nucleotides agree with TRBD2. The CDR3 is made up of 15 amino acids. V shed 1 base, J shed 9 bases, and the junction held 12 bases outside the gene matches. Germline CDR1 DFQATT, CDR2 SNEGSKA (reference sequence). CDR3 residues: CSARVGTRGTGTQYF. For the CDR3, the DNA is TGCAGTGCTAGAGTCGGGACTAGAGGTACAGGCACGCAGTATTTT.

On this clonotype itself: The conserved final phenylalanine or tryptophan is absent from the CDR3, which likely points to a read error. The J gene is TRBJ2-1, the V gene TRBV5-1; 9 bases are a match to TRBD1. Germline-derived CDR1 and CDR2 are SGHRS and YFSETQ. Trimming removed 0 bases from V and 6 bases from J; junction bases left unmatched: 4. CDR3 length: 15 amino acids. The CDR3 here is CASSLVDRGINEQFL. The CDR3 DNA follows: TGCGCCAGCAGCTTGGTGGACAGGGGAATCAATGAGCAGTTCTTA.

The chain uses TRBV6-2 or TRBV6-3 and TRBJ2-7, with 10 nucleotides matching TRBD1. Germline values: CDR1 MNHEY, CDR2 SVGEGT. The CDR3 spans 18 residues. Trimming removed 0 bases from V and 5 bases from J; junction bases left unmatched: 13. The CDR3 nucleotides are TGTGCCAGCAGTTACTCTATACTTATACGGGACAGGGGCCACGAGCAGTACTTC. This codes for CASSYSILIRDRGHEQYF.

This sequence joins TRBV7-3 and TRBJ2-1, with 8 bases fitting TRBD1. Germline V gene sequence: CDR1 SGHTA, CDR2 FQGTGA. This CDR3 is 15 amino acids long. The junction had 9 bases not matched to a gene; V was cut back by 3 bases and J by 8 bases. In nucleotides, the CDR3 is TGTGCCAGCAGCTTCGGGGCAGGGGGCTCCGATGAGCAGTTCTTC. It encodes CASSFGAGGSDEQFF.

CDR3 in amino acids: CASSLKGKNTEAFF. The CDR3 coding sequence is TGTGCCAGCAGCTTAAAGGGGAAGAACACTGAAGCTTTCTTT. The rearrangement joins TRBV7-9 to TRBJ1-1; a possible D gene is TRBD1 (5 bases). Per germline, CDR1 SEHNR and CDR2 FQNEAQ (reference sequence). The CDR3 covers 14 residues. V was cut by 2 bases and J by 1 base, with 8 bases left in between.

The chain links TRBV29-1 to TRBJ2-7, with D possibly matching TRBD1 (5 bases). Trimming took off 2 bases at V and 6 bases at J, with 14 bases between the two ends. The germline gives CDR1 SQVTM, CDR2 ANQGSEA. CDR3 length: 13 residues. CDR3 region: CSVETARVGEQYF. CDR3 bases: TGCAGCGTTGAAACCGCCAGGGTCGGCGAGCAGTACTTC.

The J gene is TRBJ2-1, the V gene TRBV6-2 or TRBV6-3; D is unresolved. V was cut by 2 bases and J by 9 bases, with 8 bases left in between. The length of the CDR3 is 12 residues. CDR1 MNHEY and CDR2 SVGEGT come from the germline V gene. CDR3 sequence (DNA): TGTGCCAGCAGTTACGCCCTCGGTGAGCAGTTCTTC. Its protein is CASSYALGEQFF.

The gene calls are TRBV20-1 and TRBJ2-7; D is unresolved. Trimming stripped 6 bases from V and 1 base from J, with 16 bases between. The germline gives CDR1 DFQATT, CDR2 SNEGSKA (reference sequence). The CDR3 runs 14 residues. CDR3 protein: CSAMDPLGSYEQYF. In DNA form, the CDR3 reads TGCAGTGCAATGGACCCTTTGGGGTCCTACGAGCAGTACTTC.

CDR3 sequence: CASRGPYANTGELFF. The CDR3 nucleotides are TGTGCCAGTAGGGGACCGTACGCGAACACCGGGGAGCTGTTTTTT. This chain joins TRBV19 and TRBJ2-2; the D call may be TRBD1 or TRBD2 (5 bases each). The CDR3 consists of 15 residues. Looked up from germline, CDR1 is LNHDA and CDR2 is SQIVND (reference sequence). Trimming cost V 6 bases and J 0 bases, with 11 bases left between them.

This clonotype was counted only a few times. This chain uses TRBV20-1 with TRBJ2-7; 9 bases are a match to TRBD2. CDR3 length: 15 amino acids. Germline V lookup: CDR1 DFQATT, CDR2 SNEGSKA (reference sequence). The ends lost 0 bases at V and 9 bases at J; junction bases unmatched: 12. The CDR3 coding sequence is TGCAGTGCTAGAGATCTAAGCGGGAGGACCTCCGTGCAGTACTTC. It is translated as CSARDLSGRTSVQYF.

Here the CDR3 reads CASSVARQGGQETQYF. The CDR3 DNA reads as TGTGCCAGCAGCGTAGCACGACAGGGGGGGCAAGAGACCCAGTACTTC. V gene TRBV9 combines with J gene TRBJ2-5; 9 bases are shared with TRBD1. The CDR3 has 16 residues. Germline V lookup: CDR1 SGDLS, CDR2 YYNGEE. The V and J ends lost 0 bases and 2 bases, in that order; junction bases with no gene match: 5.

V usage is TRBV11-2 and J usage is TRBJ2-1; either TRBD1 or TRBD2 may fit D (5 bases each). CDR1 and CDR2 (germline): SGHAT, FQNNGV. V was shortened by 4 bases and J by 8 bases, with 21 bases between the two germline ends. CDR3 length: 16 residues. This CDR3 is CASSSLRDPKGHEQFF. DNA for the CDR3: TGTGCCAGCAGCTCCCTAAGGGACCCGAAAGGCCATGAGCAGTTCTTC.

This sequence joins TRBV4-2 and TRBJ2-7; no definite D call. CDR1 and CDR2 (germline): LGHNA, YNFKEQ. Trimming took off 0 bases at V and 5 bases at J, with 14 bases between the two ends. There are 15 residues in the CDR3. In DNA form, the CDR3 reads TGTGCCAGCAGCCAAGATCAGGCAGGCGTCGACGAGCAGTACTTC. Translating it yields CASSQDQAGVDEQYF.

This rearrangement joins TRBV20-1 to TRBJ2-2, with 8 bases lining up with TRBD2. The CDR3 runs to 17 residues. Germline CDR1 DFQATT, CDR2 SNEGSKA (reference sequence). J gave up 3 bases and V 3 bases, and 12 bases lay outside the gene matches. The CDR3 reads CSARGGGSGRDTGELFF. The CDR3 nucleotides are TGCAGTGCTAGGGGCGGGGGCAGCGGGAGAGACACCGGGGAGCTGTTTTTT.

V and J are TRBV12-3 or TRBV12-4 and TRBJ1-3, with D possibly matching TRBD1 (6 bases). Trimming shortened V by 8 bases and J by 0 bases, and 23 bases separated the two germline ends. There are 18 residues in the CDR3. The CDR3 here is CASDGGGAQGHSGNTIYF. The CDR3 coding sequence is TGTGCCAGCGACGGGGGAGGAGCCCAGGGGCACTCTGGAAACACCATATATTTT.

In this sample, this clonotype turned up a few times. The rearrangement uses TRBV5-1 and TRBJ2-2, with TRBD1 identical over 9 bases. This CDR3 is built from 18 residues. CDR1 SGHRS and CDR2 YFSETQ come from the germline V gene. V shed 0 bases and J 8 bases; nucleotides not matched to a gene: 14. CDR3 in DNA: TGCGCCAGCAGCTTGGCCTCACAGGGACAGGGACTTCGTGGGGAGCTGTTTTTT. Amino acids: CASSLASQGQGLRGELFF.